These 18 T cell receptor beta chains were all obtained from the same sample, sequenced in a study of T cell repertoires in cytomegalovirus infection (dated by TCRdb to between 2018 and 2021). Sequencer: Illumina HiSeq 1500. TCRdb trimmed the raw reads at Q25, called clones with MiXCR and kept productive beta chains. Each record represents a unique CDR3 protein, reported with the most common genes and DNA among its rows. The sample records approximately 220,000 distinct CDR3 sequences, about 40% of which are singletons. The top ten hold 59% of the sample. The treatment or condition label of this sample denotes: in vitro stimulation with specific CMV peptide epitopes to enrich CMV-specific T cells. Their antigen targets remain unknown. The source was CD8+ T cells from cultured PBMCs, collected from culture after CMV antigen stimulation. The receptors stem from a human donor in good health (CMV status not recorded). Some clones in this sample may be carry-over from other donors' samples.

This clonotype has only a few counts. The V gene is TRBV6-5, the J gene TRBJ1-1; no definite D call. The CDR3 is 14 residues long. Between the trimmed V and J ends, which lost 4 bases and 5 bases, there was a span of 14 bases. Germline values: CDR1 MNHEY, CDR2 SVGAGI. In DNA, the CDR3 is TGTGCCAGCAGTTTGTCGGAGGGAAGGACTGAAGCTTTCTTT. Translated, it gives CASSLSEGRTEAFF.

This rearrangement joins TRBV5-5 to TRBJ2-7; D is possibly TRBD1 (7 bases). Germline loops: CDR1 SGHKS, CDR2 YYEKEE (reference sequence). The CDR3 has 15 amino acids. V was cut by 6 bases and J by 1 base, with 17 bases left in between. CDR3 in DNA: TGTGCCAGCATCACGGGAGCAGGGGGATCCTACGAGCAGTACTTC. Amino acids: CASITGAGGSYEQYF.

This clonotype was seen only a few times. The V gene is TRBV20-1, the J gene TRBJ2-7; TRBD1 matches at 8 bases. The CDR3 has 12 residues. The germline V gene has CDR1 DFQATT and CDR2 SNEGSKA (reference sequence). V dropped 6 bases and J dropped 1; count of bases not matched to a gene: 2. CDR3 DNA sequence: TGCAGTGCGCGGGACAGGTCCTACGAGCAGTACTTC. This gives the protein CSARDRSYEQYF.

This clonotype was found a few times. The chain recombines TRBV20-1 with TRBJ2-1; TRBD2 matches at 13 bases. Per germline, CDR1 DFQATT and CDR2 SNEGSKA (reference sequence). The CDR3 consists of 15 residues. V dropped 6 bases and J dropped 4; count of bases not matched to a gene: 6. In DNA form, the CDR3 reads TGCAGTGCGCCGAGGACTAGCGGGAGTTACAATGAGCAGTTCTTC. This gives the protein CSAPRTSGSYNEQFF.

This rearrangement joins TRBV7-8 to TRBJ2-7; TRBD2 is a possible D gene (5 bases). Trimming cost V 8 bases and J 4 bases, with 9 bases left between them. Germline V gene sequence: CDR1 SGHVS, CDR2 FQNEAQ. This CDR3 has 11 residues. The CDR3 sequence is CASGRVYEQYF. The CDR3, as DNA: TGTGCCAGCGGGCGGGTTTACGAGCAGTACTTC.

This clonotype has only a few counts. The chain is built from TRBV9 and TRBJ2-1, with D perhaps TRBD2 (6 bases). V gave up 3 bases and J gave up 13 bases, with 8 bases separating them. Looked up from germline, CDR1 is SGDLS and CDR2 is YYNGEE. This CDR3 comprises 10 residues. CDR3: CASSGREQFF. The CDR3, as DNA: TGTGCCAGCAGCGGGCGGGAACAGTTCTTC.

This clonotype has more than one count but fewer than ten. This rearrangement joins TRBV7-8 to TRBJ2-3; the match to TRBD2 covers 10 bases. Looked up from germline, CDR1 is SGHVS and CDR2 is FQNEAQ. V lost 0 bases to trimming and J lost 3 bases; unmatched junction nucleotides: 6. The CDR3 sequence is 17 residues long. CDR3 loop: CASSLALAGGVTDTQYF. DNA of the CDR3: TGTGCCAGCAGCTTAGCATTAGCGGGAGGTGTTACAGATACGCAGTATTTT.

This clonotype occurred many times. The V and J genes are TRBV6-1 and TRBJ2-1; D is perhaps TRBD2 (5 bases). CDR1 and CDR2 (germline): MNHNS, SASEGT. Deletions cut 0 bases from V and 2 bases from J, with 17 bases between. The CDR3 is 18 amino acids. CDR3 nucleotides: TGTGCCAGCAGTGAAGCGCTGCCCGAGGGCGGTCCCTACAATGAGCAGTTCTTC. Translating it yields CASSEALPEGGPYNEQFF.

The chain uses TRBV18 and TRBJ1-5; TRBD1 aligns across 12 bases. The ends lost 4 bases at V and 2 bases at J; junction bases unmatched: 6. The germline V gene has CDR1 KGHSH and CDR2 LQKENI. The CDR3 has 17 amino acids. The chain's CDR3 is CASSLGTGGQGNQPQHF. DNA of the CDR3: TGTGCCAGCTCACTAGGGACAGGGGGCCAGGGCAATCAGCCCCAGCATTTT. Variable domain in full (rest from reference TRBV18 and TRBJ1-5): NAGVMQNPRHLVRRRGQEARLRCSPMKGHSHVYWYRQLPEEGLKFMVYLQKENIIDESGMPKERFSAEFPKEGPSILRIQQVVRGDSAAYFCASSLGTGGQGNQPQHFGDGTRLSIL.

J is TRBJ1-3 and V is TRBV12-3 or TRBV12-4, with 7 bases fitting TRBD1. V shed 3 bases, J shed 8 bases, and the junction held 10 bases outside the gene matches. The CDR3 covers 15 residues. CDR3 region: CASSFTGTVPYTIYF. Here the CDR3 DNA reads TGTGCCAGCAGTTTCACCGGGACAGTCCCTTACACCATATATTTT.

The chain uses TRBV7-9 and TRBJ1-4; D ambiguous. Trimming removed 10 bases at V and 3 bases at J, with 9 bases between. Germline-derived CDR1 and CDR2 are SEHNR and FQNEAQ (reference sequence). The CDR3 totals 12 residues. CDR3 sequence: CAIPGSNEKLFF. CDR3 bases: TGTGCCATTCCGGGATCTAATGAAAAACTGTTTTTT.

This clonotype appeared a few times. The chain is built from TRBV4-1 and TRBJ2-7; the match to TRBD2 covers 9 bases. CDR3 size: 14 residues. V gave up 0 bases and J gave up 3 bases; unmatched junction bases: 0. Germline CDR1 and CDR2: MGHRA and YSYEKL. CDR3 in amino acids: CASSQETSGYEQYF. As DNA, the CDR3 is TGCGCCAGCAGCCAAGAGACTAGCGGCTACGAGCAGTACTTC.

This chain connects TRBV29-1 to TRBJ1-2; no firm D call. The CDR3 has 12 amino acids. Germline V gene sequence: CDR1 SQVTM, CDR2 ANQGSEA. The V gene lost 3 bases and the J gene lost 4 bases, with 9 bases spanning the gap. The chain's CDR3 is CSVDGLIYGYTF. CDR3 sequence (DNA): TGCAGCGTTGATGGGTTAATCTATGGCTACACCTTC.

Many counts were recorded for this clonotype. This chain joins TRBV6-4 and TRBJ2-3, with D maybe TRBD2 (5 bases). The germline V gene encodes CDR1 MRHNA and CDR2 SNTAGT. V was pared by 0 bases and J by 5 bases, with 12 bases between. This CDR3 is 15 amino acids long. CDR3 coding DNA: TGTGCCAGCAGTGACTCTCCGGGTGAGGGAGATACGCAGTATTTT. This codes for CASSDSPGEGDTQYF.

The chain links TRBV29-1 to TRBJ2-2; TRBD1 matches at 8 bases. The CDR3 totals 13 residues. J lost 4 bases, V lost 6 bases, and 4 bases had no gene match. Germline V CDR1 and CDR2: SQVTM, ANQGSEA. Written as DNA, the CDR3 is TGCAGCGTAGCTACAGGGGGCACCGGGGAGCTGTTTTTT. Translation gives CSVATGGTGELFF.

The chain employs TRBV7-6 and TRBJ1-3; no clear D gene. The CDR3 runs 17 residues. The germline V gene has CDR1 SGHVS and CDR2 FNYEAQ. Trimming took off 5 bases at V and 0 bases at J, with 17 bases between the two ends. The CDR3 DNA is TGTGCCAGCAGCCGGCTGGCCGGACCTAACTCTGGAAACACCATATATTTT. Its translation is CASSRLAGPNSGNTIYF.

The chain is built from TRBV27 and TRBJ2-7; D may be TRBD2 (6 bases). Germline CDR1 is MNHEY and CDR2 is SMNVEV (reference sequence). CDR3 length equals 14 residues. V was pared by 4 bases and J by 3 bases, with 13 bases between. CDR3 sequence reads: CASSSGLSGYEQYF. The CDR3 DNA reads TGTGCCAGCAGTTCGGGACTCTCGGGCTACGAGCAGTACTTC.

The V call is TRBV4-2, the J call TRBJ2-3; 10 nucleotides line up with TRBD2. Trimming took 4 bases from V and 1 from J; bases not matched to a gene: 8. Looked up from germline, CDR1 is LGHNA and CDR2 is YNFKEQ. This CDR3 has 17 amino acids. CDR3 DNA: TGTGCCAGCAGCCCGATACTGGGGACTAGCGGCACAGATACGCAGTATTTT. It translates to CASSPILGTSGTDTQYF.